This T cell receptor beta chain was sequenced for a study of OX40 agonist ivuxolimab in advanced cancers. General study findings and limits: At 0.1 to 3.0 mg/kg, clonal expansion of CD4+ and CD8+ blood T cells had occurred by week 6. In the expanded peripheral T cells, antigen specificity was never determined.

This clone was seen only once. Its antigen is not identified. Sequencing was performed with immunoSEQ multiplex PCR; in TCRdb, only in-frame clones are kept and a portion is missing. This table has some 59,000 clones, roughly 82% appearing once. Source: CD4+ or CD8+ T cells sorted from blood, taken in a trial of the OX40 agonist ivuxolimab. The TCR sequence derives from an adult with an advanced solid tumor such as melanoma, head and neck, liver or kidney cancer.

This CDR3 reads CASGSLRSGPEAFF. As DNA, the CDR3 is TGCGCCAGCGGCAGTCTTCGGAGTGGCCCTGAAGCTTTCTTT. The chain links TRBV4-1 to TRBJ1-1; D not certain. Germline V gene data show CDR1 as MGHRA and CDR2 as YSYEKL. Trimming removed 8 bases at V and 6 bases at J, with 19 bases between. CDR3 size: 14 residues.